What follows are 27 T cell receptor beta chains derived from one specimen sequenced in a study of cytomegalovirus exposure and HLA in healthy donors. Both 60 Vbeta primers and 13 Jbeta primers went into the PCR. TCRdb keeps only in-frame clones here, not all; method: immunoSEQ multiplex PCR. Of fewer than 150,000 clones listed, less than 85% are singletons. Sequencing was performed on PBMCs. The origin of the receptors is a man in his forties in good health and CMV-seropositive.

The chain carries TRBV6-5 and TRBJ2-7, with D possibly TRBD2 on 6 matching bases. CDR1 is MNHEY, CDR2 SVGAGI, per germline. V gave up 5 bases and J gave up 5 bases, with 16 bases separating them. CDR3 size: 14 residues. CDR3: CASSQPGVVDEQYF. The CDR3 DNA reads TGTGCCAGCAGTCAGCCGGGGGTGGTCGACGAGCAGTACTTC.

This sequence joins TRBV6-4 and TRBJ2-3; 7 bases fit TRBD2. CDR1 and CDR2 from the germline V gene are MRHNA and SNTAGT. CDR3 size: 15 residues. J lost 5 bases, V lost 3 bases, and 8 bases had no gene match. This CDR3 is CASSESGGGGDTQYF. The CDR3 nucleotides read TGTGCCAGCAGTGAGAGCGGCGGGGGAGGAGATACGCAGTATTTT.

V gene TRBV5-1 combines with J gene TRBJ2-5; tentative D call: TRBD1 (6 bases). The CDR3 has 17 amino acids. The V end lost 2 bases, the J end lost 0 bases, and 17 bases lay between the germline ends. Germline-derived CDR1 and CDR2 are SGHRS and YFSETQ. The CDR3 is CASSLRTAYTYQETQYF. In DNA, the CDR3 is TGCGCCAGCAGCTTACGGACAGCCTATACCTACCAAGAGACCCAGTACTTC.

This clone was seen a few times. The chain employs TRBV7-9 and TRBJ1-1; the D is unclear. This CDR3 has 16 residues. V lost 4 bases and J lost 3, with 18 bases in between. Germline V CDR1 and CDR2: SEHNR, FQNEAQ (reference sequence). The CDR3 nucleotides read TGTGCCAGCAGCTCGACACCCGGAGGTTCGGACACTGAAGCTTTCTTT. Protein product: CASSSTPGGSDTEAFF.

The chain has TRBV7-8 and TRBJ2-1, with TRBD2 identical over 15 bases. This CDR3 spans 16 amino acids. J lost 8 bases, V lost 5 bases, and 7 bases had no gene match. Per the germline V gene, CDR1 is SGHVS and CDR2 is FQNEAQ. CDR3 residues: CASSPGTSGRRDEQFF. CDR3 bases: TGTGCCAGCAGCCCAGGGACTAGCGGGAGGAGGGATGAGCAGTTCTTC.

The chain recombines TRBV7-2 with TRBJ1-2; D gene ambiguous. Trimming removed 5 bases at V and 4 bases at J, with 17 bases between. Germline CDR1 and CDR2: SGHTA and FQGNSA. This CDR3 spans 15 amino acids. The CDR3 loop is CASSPEMGRVYGYTF. The CDR3 DNA reads as TGTGCCAGCAGCCCTGAAATGGGGAGGGTCTATGGCTACACCTTC.

V gene TRBV19 combines with J gene TRBJ1-2; 8 positions match TRBD1. V lost 5 bases, J lost 5 bases, and 16 bases stayed unmatched. The germline gives CDR1 LNHDA, CDR2 SQIVND (reference sequence). This CDR3 spans 17 amino acids. The CDR3 protein is CASSWGGPGQALYGYTF. The CDR3 DNA follows: TGTGCCAGTAGTTGGGGCGGACCGGGACAGGCTCTATATGGCTACACCTTC.

The chain recombines TRBV29-1 with TRBJ2-5; D possibly corresponds to TRBD2 (6 bases). Trimming took off 6 bases at V and 1 base at J, with 9 bases between the two ends. The CDR3 totals 12 residues. CDR1 and CDR2 (germline): SQVTM, ANQGSEA. CDR3 loop: CSVGTLQETQYF. In DNA, the CDR3 is TGCAGCGTGGGGACTCTCCAAGAGACCCAGTACTTC. The full variable domain, in which reference TRBV29-1 and TRBJ2-5 provide the parts outside the CDR3, is SAVISQKPSRDICQRGTSLTIQCQVDSQVTMMFWYRQQPGQSLTLIATANQGSEATYESGFVIDKFPISRPNLTFSTLTVSNMSPEDSSIYLCSVGTLQETQYFGPGTRLLVL.

This clone occurred once. The V gene is TRBV10-3, the J gene TRBJ2-7; 8 nucleotides align to TRBD1. This CDR3 contains 13 residues. Trimming removed 8 bases from V and 5 bases from J; junction bases left unmatched: 8. Germline V gene data show CDR1 as ENHRY and CDR2 as SYGVKD. The CDR3 DNA reads TGTGCCATCGGCGCAGGGGGCAAGGACGAGCAGTACTTC. Translating it yields CAIGAGGKDEQYF.

The J gene is TRBJ2-3, the V gene TRBV7-6; TRBD2 might be the D (6 bases). The CDR3 length is 16 residues. CDR1 and CDR2 (germline): SGHVS, FNYEAQ. Trimming pared 5 bases from V and 5 bases from J, leaving 20 bases between. CDR3 region: CASSQGGALVGDTQYF. DNA for the CDR3: TGTGCCAGCAGCCAAGGAGGGGCGCTAGTCGGAGATACGCAGTATTTT.

This chain joins TRBV5-1 and TRBJ2-1, with D perhaps matching TRBD2 (6 bases). The CDR3 extends over 12 amino acids. V dropped 2 bases and J dropped 10 bases, with 10 bases sitting between them. Germline V gives CDR1 SGHRS, CDR2 YFSETQ. Written as DNA, the CDR3 is TGCGCCAGCAGCTTCTCCGCGGGGGAGCAGTTCTTC. Translating it yields CASSFSAGEQFF.

This clone showed up just once. This rearrangement joins TRBV19 to TRBJ2-7, with D tentatively TRBD1 (5 bases). The CDR3 is 14 amino acids. The germline gives CDR1 LNHDA, CDR2 SQIVND (reference sequence). Trimming stripped 6 bases from V and 3 bases from J, with 15 bases between. The CDR3 is CASSREGRNYEQYF. CDR3 in DNA: TGTGCCAGTAGCAGGGAAGGTCGCAACTACGAGCAGTACTTC.

This chain connects TRBV27 to TRBJ1-1; 11 nucleotides agree with TRBD1. V lost 5 bases to trimming and J lost 4 bases; unmatched junction nucleotides: 12. There are 17 residues in the CDR3. CDR1 MNHEY and CDR2 SMNVEV come from the germline V gene (reference sequence). CDR3 sequence reads: CASSTRDRGKLVTEAFF. CDR3 DNA sequence: TGTGCCAGCAGTACTCGGGACAGGGGGAAGTTGGTCACTGAAGCTTTCTTT.

This clone was recorded only once. The V gene is TRBV27, the J gene TRBJ2-7; 7 nucleotides match TRBD2. CDR3 length: 14 amino acids. V gave up 3 bases and J gave up 2 bases; unmatched junction bases: 4. CDR1 and CDR2 from the germline V gene are MNHEY and SMNVEV (reference sequence). The CDR3 here is CASSLTSGAYEQYF. The CDR3 DNA follows: TGTGCCAGCAGTTTGACCAGCGGGGCCTACGAGCAGTACTTC.

This clone was observed a single time. The rearrangement links TRBV5-1 to TRBJ1-5; 7 bases map to TRBD1. In germline, CDR1 is SGHRS, CDR2 YFSETQ. With V trimmed by 4 bases and J by 0 bases, 10 bases remained unmatched. The CDR3 runs 17 residues. CDR3 region: CASSRTGTVNSNQPQHF. The CDR3 region has the DNA TGCGCCAGCAGCAGGACCGGGACAGTGAATAGCAATCAGCCCCAGCATTTT.

The chain employs TRBV27 and TRBJ2-3; 9 bases fit TRBD2. This CDR3 comprises 15 residues. Per germline, CDR1 MNHEY and CDR2 SMNVEV (reference sequence). V lost 7 bases, J lost 0 bases, and 5 bases stayed unmatched. The DNA for the CDR3 is TGTGCCAGCACGAGCGGGGGGACTAGCACAGATACGCAGTATTTT. It translates to CASTSGGTSTDTQYF.

The chain uses TRBV6-6 and TRBJ2-7; D might be TRBD1 (6 bases). The CDR3 spans 14 residues. The germline V and J ends were trimmed by 5 bases and 2 bases, with 13 bases remaining between them. The germline gives CDR1 MNHNY, CDR2 SVGAGI (reference sequence). The CDR3 spells CASSHRQETYEQYF. Here the CDR3 DNA reads TGTGCCAGCAGTCACCGACAGGAGACCTACGAGCAGTACTTC.

In DNA form, the CDR3 reads TGTGCCAGCTCATCCACTGGTCGGGTGAGCGTTGAGCAGTTCTTC. Encoded protein: CASSSTGRVSVEQFF. J is TRBJ2-1 and V is TRBV18; D gene uncertain. V was trimmed by 5 bases and J by 9 bases, leaving 20 bases between them. The CDR3 length is 15 residues. Germline loops: CDR1 KGHSH, CDR2 LQKENI.

The rearrangement joins TRBV19 to TRBJ1-1; D remains ambiguous. V lost 4 bases, J lost 11 bases, and 14 bases lay in between. The CDR3 consists of 12 residues. Germline loops: CDR1 LNHDA, CDR2 SQIVND (reference sequence). The CDR3: CASSTESKVAFF. The CDR3 DNA sequence: TGTGCCAGTAGTACGGAGTCGAAGGTGGCTTTCTTT.

This sequence joins TRBV2 and TRBJ1-1; D may be TRBD1 (6 bases). The V and J ends lost 7 bases and 0 bases respectively, with 12 bases between them. The CDR3 has 14 amino acids. CDR1 is SNHLY and CDR2 is FYNNEI in the germline V gene. The CDR3 DNA sequence: TGTGCCAGCAACGAACAGGGATTGAACACTGAAGCTTTCTTT. It yields the protein CASNEQGLNTEAFF.

The V and J genes are TRBV4-1 and TRBJ2-1, with D hard to call. Germline V gives CDR1 MGHRA, CDR2 YSYEKL. The CDR3 is 11 residues long. Trimming left V 2 bases short and J 7 bases short, with 3 bases between. Written as DNA, the CDR3 is TGCGCCAGCAGCCAACGGAATGAGCAGTTCTTC. It translates to CASSQRNEQFF.

As for this clone: This specimen includes other DNA sequences encoding the same CDR3. The rearrangement links TRBV19 to TRBJ1-5, with D maybe TRBD1 (6 bases). V was trimmed by 5 bases and J by 2 bases, leaving 7 bases between them. Germline assignment: CDR1 LNHDA and CDR2 SQIVND (reference sequence). The CDR3 spans 13 residues. The CDR3 spells CASSDRRNQPQHF. The CDR3 bases are TGTGCCAGTAGTGACAGGCGCAATCAGCCCCAGCATTTT.

The J gene is TRBJ2-1, the V gene TRBV13, with 7 bases fitting TRBD2. V was clipped by 0 bases and J by 4 bases; unmatched bases: 9. This CDR3 contains 17 residues. Germline values: CDR1 PRHDT, CDR2 FYEKMQ (reference sequence). CDR3 in DNA: TGTGCCAGCAGCTTAGGCGTCGGTGCTAGCGGTTACAATGAGCAGTTCTTC. It translates to CASSLGVGASGYNEQFF. Supplemented by reference TRBV13 and TRBJ2-1, the full variable domain reads AAGVIQSPRHLIKEKRETATLKCYPIPRHDTVYWYQQGPGQDPQFLISFYEKMQSDKGSIPDRFSAQQFSDYHSELNMSSLELGDSALYFCASSLGVGASGYNEQFFGPGTRLTVL.

The V and J genes are TRBV6-4 and TRBJ2-2; D gene uncertain. Trimming took off 10 bases at V and 0 bases at J, with 18 bases between the two ends. The germline gives CDR1 MRHNA, CDR2 SNTAGT. The CDR3 contains 16 residues. The CDR3 nucleotides are TGTGCCACCTCCGCGACACTTAATCCGAACACCGGGGAGCTGTTTTTT. Protein sequence: CATSATLNPNTGELFF.

This clone was counted at least ten times. The rearrangement links TRBV19 to TRBJ1-4, with no clear D. The CDR3 covers 15 residues. From germline, CDR1 is LNHDA and CDR2 SQIVND (reference sequence). V shed 5 bases and J shed 0 bases, with 10 bases lying between them. The CDR3 protein is CASSLTWPTNEKLFF. CDR3 DNA: TGTGCCAGTAGTTTAACATGGCCAACTAATGAAAAACTGTTTTTT.

As DNA, the CDR3 is TGCGCCAGTTCCGAAGGGACTAGCGGGGATACGCAGTATTTT. The encoded protein is CASSEGTSGDTQYF. The rearrangement uses TRBV5-1 and TRBJ2-3, with TRBD2 identical over 12 bases. The CDR3 runs 14 residues. Trimming took 8 bases from V and 6 from J; bases not matched to a gene: 7. CDR1 SGHRS and CDR2 YFSETQ come from the germline V gene. Full variable domain (remainder filled in from reference TRBV5-1 and TRBJ2-3): KAGVTQTPRYLIKTRGQQVTLSCSPISGHRSVSWYQQTPGQGLQFLFEYFSETQRNKGNFPGRFSGRQFSNSRSEMNVSTLELGDSALYLCASSEGTSGDTQYFGPGTRLTVL.

V and J are TRBV5-4 and TRBJ1-4; tentative D call: TRBD1 (6 bases). Trimming took 4 bases from V and 1 from J, leaving 14 bases between them. Germline V lookup: CDR1 SGHNT, CDR2 YYREEE (reference sequence). This CDR3 contains 16 residues. The CDR3 protein is CASSAGGGGTNEKLFF. CDR3 nucleotides: TGTGCCAGCAGCGCTGGGGGGGGCGGAACTAATGAAAAACTGTTTTTT.